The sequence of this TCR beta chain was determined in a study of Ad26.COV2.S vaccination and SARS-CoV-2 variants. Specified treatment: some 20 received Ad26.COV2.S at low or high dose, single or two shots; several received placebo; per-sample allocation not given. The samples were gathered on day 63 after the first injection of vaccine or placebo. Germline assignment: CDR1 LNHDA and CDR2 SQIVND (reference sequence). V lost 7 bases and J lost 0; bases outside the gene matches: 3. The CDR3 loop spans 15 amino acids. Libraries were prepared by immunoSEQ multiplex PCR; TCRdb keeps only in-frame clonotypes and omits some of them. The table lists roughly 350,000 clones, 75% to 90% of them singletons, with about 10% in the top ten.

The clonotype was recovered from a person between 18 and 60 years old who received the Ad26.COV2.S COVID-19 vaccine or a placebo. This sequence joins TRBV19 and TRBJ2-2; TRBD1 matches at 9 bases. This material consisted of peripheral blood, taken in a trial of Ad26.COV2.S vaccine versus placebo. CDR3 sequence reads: CASMNRGPNTGELFF. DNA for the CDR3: TGTGCCAGTATGAACAGGGGGCCGAACACCGGGGAGCTGTTTTTT.